Sequencing of this TCR beta chain was carried out in a study of T-cell memory formation after mild COVID-19. UMIs and sample barcodes were carried by the TCR alpha and TCR beta cDNA libraries that 5'RACE produced using constant-segment primers. TCRdb analysed the 5' RACE reads with MiXCR anew, one entry per CDR3 protein. Here the sample spans 250,000 to 300,000 distinct CDR3 sequences, around 15% being singletons. Study results and caveats: The SARS-CoV-2 specificity of second-wave clones reaching peak at day 37 remained unverified. Contracting CD4+ clones lay largely in CM and EM, with CD8+ ones residing in EMRA.

The junction had 11 bases not matched to a gene; V was cut back by 4 bases and J by 3 bases. The CDR3 spans 17 residues. The germline V gene has CDR1 MNHEY and CDR2 SVGEGT. Comments on this clonotype: The antigen is not known.

This chain joins TRBV6-2 or TRBV6-3 and TRBJ2-2; 7 nucleotides align to TRBD1. Sequenced: PBMCs or a T cell subset sorted from them (not recorded which). The source of this sequence is a man between 18 and 29 years old who had mild COVID-19 (a few samples of this study predate the infection). Cell type and time point are not known. CDR3 sequence (DNA): TGTGCCAGCAGTTCCAACCAGGGGGTTCTTTACACCGGGGAGCTGTTTTTT. The encoded protein is CASSSNQGVLYTGELFF.